These 12 T cell receptor beta chains originate from one sample sequenced in a study of identifying expanded T cells in peripheral blood. Clones were sequenced by immunoSEQ multiplex PCR, and TCRdb holds only the in-frame ones, with some missing. This sample has tens of thousands of clones, with 88% found just once. Sequenced: blood. The source is a person aged 18 to 75 in good health.

The chain carries TRBV18 and TRBJ1-6, with a possible D match to TRBD1 (5 bases). Germline V CDR1 and CDR2: KGHSH, LQKENI. The V end lost 4 bases, the J end lost 9 bases, and 13 bases lay between the germline ends. The CDR3 is 14 amino acids. The CDR3 bases are TGTGCCAGCTCACAGTCCCGGGACGCTTCACCCCTCCACTTT. It translates to CASSQSRDASPLHF.

The chain links TRBV6-1 to TRBJ2-1, with TRBD2 identical over 14 bases. The length of the CDR3 is 17 residues. The junction had 9 bases not matched to a gene; V was cut back by 4 bases and J by 7 bases. Germline CDR1 and CDR2: MNHNS and SASEGT. CDR3 region: CASSVWTSGGFVNEQFF. The CDR3 DNA is TGTGCCAGCAGTGTCTGGACTAGCGGGGGGTTTGTTAATGAGCAGTTCTTC.

The chain joins TRBV5-1 to TRBJ1-1; D unresolved. Germline V gives CDR1 SGHRS, CDR2 YFSETQ. This CDR3 is 14 amino acids long. V was cut by 4 bases and J by 5 bases, with 15 bases left in between. Here the CDR3 DNA reads TGCGCCAGCAGCCCCGCCCCGGGTGGGACTGAAGCTTTCTTT. The encoded protein is CASSPAPGGTEAFF.

J is TRBJ1-1 and V is TRBV6-1; unclear D gene. Germline V gene lookup returns CDR1 MNHNS and CDR2 SASEGT. V was cut by 10 bases and J by 1 base, with 10 bases left in between. This CDR3 comprises 12 residues. CDR3: CATTRGNTEAFF. The CDR3 nucleotides read TGTGCCACCACAAGAGGGAACACTGAAGCTTTCTTT.

CDR3 residues: CASSQDGGGGYEQYF. The CDR3, as DNA: TGCGCCAGCAGCCAAGATGGTGGCGGGGGTTACGAGCAGTACTTC. The rearrangement joins TRBV4-3 to TRBJ2-7, with 7 positions matching TRBD2. J gave up 4 bases and V 0 bases, and 6 bases lay outside the gene matches. The CDR3 has 15 residues. The germline gives CDR1 LGHNA, CDR2 YSLEER.

The DNA of the CDR3 is TGTGCCAGTAGTATTGCCCTGGGGGATGGAGAAAAACTGTTTTTT. Encoded protein: CASSIALGDGEKLFF. The gene calls are TRBV19 and TRBJ1-4; possible D gene TRBD1, 5 bases. The germline V gene encodes CDR1 LNHDA and CDR2 SQIVND (reference sequence). Trimming left V 3 bases short and J 8 bases short, with 16 bases between. The CDR3 consists of 15 residues.

The V gene is TRBV6-5, the J gene TRBJ2-3, with TRBD2 matching over 9 bases. CDR3 size: 15 residues. Germline CDR1 and CDR2: MNHEY and SVGAGI. The V segment lost 7 bases and the J segment 1 base; nucleotides outside the gene matches: 6. The CDR3 nucleotides are TGTGCCAGCACCGCAGCGGGAGGACGCACAGATACGCAGTATTTT. It yields the protein CASTAAGGRTDTQYF.

This sequence joins TRBV6-5 and TRBJ2-2, with no clear D. The germline gives CDR1 MNHEY, CDR2 SVGAGI. This CDR3 has 16 residues. Trimming pared 0 bases from V and 2 bases from J, leaving 10 bases between. CDR3 sequence (DNA): TGTGCCAGCAGTTACTCGATCGCGGAAAACACCGGGGAGCTGTTTTTT. Translating gives CASSYSIAENTGELFF.

The chain is built from TRBV7-8 and TRBJ2-2; D could derive from TRBD1 or TRBD2 (7 bases each). The CDR3 sequence is 17 residues long. Germline CDR1 SGHVS, CDR2 FQNEAQ. Trimming took 5 bases from V and 0 from J, leaving 16 bases between them. CDR3 protein: CASSQGEGQTNTGELFF. CDR3 nucleotide sequence: TGTGCCAGCAGCCAGGGGGAGGGACAGACGAACACCGGGGAGCTGTTTTTT.

This clone has just a few counts. V usage is TRBV2 and J usage is TRBJ1-2, with TRBD1 matching 10 bases. The CDR3 is made up of 14 amino acids. V was clipped by 8 bases and J by 3 bases; unmatched bases: 6. Looked up from germline, CDR1 is SNHLY and CDR2 is FYNNEI. The CDR3 sequence: CASCWTGGDYGYTF. As DNA, the CDR3 is TGTGCCAGCTGCTGGACAGGGGGGGACTATGGCTACACCTTC.

The chain carries TRBV4-2 and TRBJ1-5; D remains unclear. From germline, CDR1 is LGHNA and CDR2 YNFKEQ. This CDR3 has 13 residues. V was clipped by 4 bases and J by 5 bases, with 9 bases between them. The CDR3 protein is CASSPAGDQPQHF. CDR3 DNA sequence: TGTGCCAGCAGCCCGGCAGGTGATCAGCCCCAGCATTTT.

The chain couples TRBV2 to TRBJ2-5; no clear D gene. V lost 6 bases and J lost 5, with 7 bases in between. The CDR3 runs 11 residues. Germline loops: CDR1 SNHLY, CDR2 FYNNEI. The DNA of the CDR3 is TGTGCCAGCAGGCCCGGGGAGACCCAGTACTTC. It codes for CASRPGETQYF.